This TCR beta chain was found in a study of T cell repertoires in ileal Crohn's disease. Study conclusions and caveats: Mucosal expansions were suggested to be mainly CD8 T cells. Postoperative endoscopy occurred within one year, median 6.9 months.

As for time point: neoterminal ileum biopsy at postoperative endoscopy, about 6 months after surgery. Libraries were prepared by immunoSEQ multiplex PCR; TCRdb keeps only in-frame clonotypes and omits some of them. Of about 2,700 clones in the sample, 70% to 85% were seen once. Points on this clone: The antigen is unknown.

Sequences were obtained from ileal tissue. This receptor was obtained from an adult with Crohn's disease.

This CDR3 is CASSLVGGAAQPQHF. In DNA form, the CDR3 reads TGTGCCAGCAGCTTAGTTGGTGGGGCGGCTCAGCCCCAGCATTTT. The rearrangement links TRBV7-2 to TRBJ1-5, with a weak D call TRBD1 (5 bases). V shed 1 base and J shed 6 bases, with 13 bases lying between them. This CDR3 spans 15 amino acids. Germline V gives CDR1 SGHTA, CDR2 FQGNSA. Drawing the rest from reference TRBV7-2 and TRBJ1-5, the complete variable domain is GAGVSQSPSNKVTEKGKDVELRCDPISGHTALYWYRQSLGQGLEFLIYFQGNSAPDKSGLPSDRFSAERTGGSVSTLTIQRTQQEDSAVYLCASSLVGGAAQPQHFGDGTRLSIL.